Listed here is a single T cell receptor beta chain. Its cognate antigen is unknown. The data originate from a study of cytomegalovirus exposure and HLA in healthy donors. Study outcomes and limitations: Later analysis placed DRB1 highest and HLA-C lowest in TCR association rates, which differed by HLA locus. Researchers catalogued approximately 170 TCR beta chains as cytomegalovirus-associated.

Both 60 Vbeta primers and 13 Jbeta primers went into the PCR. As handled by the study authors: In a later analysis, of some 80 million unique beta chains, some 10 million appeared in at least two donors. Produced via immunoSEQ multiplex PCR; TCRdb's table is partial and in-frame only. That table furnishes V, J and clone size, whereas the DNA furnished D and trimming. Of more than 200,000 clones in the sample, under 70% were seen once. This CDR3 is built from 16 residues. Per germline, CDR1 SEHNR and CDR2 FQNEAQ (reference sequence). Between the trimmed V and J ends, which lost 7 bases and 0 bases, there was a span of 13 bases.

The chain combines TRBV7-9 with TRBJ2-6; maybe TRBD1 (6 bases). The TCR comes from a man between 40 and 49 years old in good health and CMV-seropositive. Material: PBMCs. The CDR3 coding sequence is TGTGCCAGCACCCAAATGGGGGCCTCTGGGGCCAACGTCCTGACTTTC. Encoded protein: CASTQMGASGANVLTF.